Listed below are T cell receptor beta chains from one sample, sequenced in a study of T cell changes during pregnancy in multiple sclerosis. Only in-frame clones appear in the TCRdb table, and some are missing; sequencing was by immunoSEQ multiplex PCR. The table includes about 38,000 clones, 90% to 95% detected once. Sample: CD8+ T cells from peripheral blood mononuclear cells, taken in the third trimester of pregnancy. Every receptor here comes from a female donor with multiple sclerosis, enrolled in a pregnancy study. Each CDR3 is given with its conserved first and last residue. The D gene is left open where the match is weak. Part of the rows lack a size; the others show once, few, many or a class for expanded clones.

D gene | J gene | clone size | V gene | CDR3 protein | CDR3 DNA
NA | TRBJ1-1 | NA | TRBV5-1 | CASRNGGPLTEAFF | TGCGCCAGCAGAAACGGGGGGCCGTTGACTGAAGCTTTCTTT
NA | TRBJ2-7 | NA | TRBV7-8 | CASALGGYEQYF | TGTGCCAGCGCCCTCGGGGGCTACGAGCAGTACTTC
NA | TRBJ2-2 | NA | TRBV29-1 | CSASGAGELFF | TGCAGCGCGTCAGGGGCAGGGGAGCTGTTTTTT
NA | TRBJ1-2 | NA | TRBV29-1 | CSVGGGRDYGYTF | TGCAGCGTTGGGGGGGGCCGCGATTATGGCTACACCTTC
NA | TRBJ2-2 | NA | TRBV6-6 | CASRNWGAGELFF | TGTGCCAGCAGAAACTGGGGGGCCGGGGAGCTGTTTTTT
TRBD2 | TRBJ2-1 | NA | TRBV11-2 | CASSETSGAYNEQFF | TGTGCCAGCAGCGAAACTAGCGGGGCATACAATGAGCAGTTCTTC
TRBD1 | TRBJ2-7 | NA | TRBV19 | CASRLTGAPYEQYF | TGTGCCAGTAGACTCACAGGGGCCCCCTACGAGCAGTACTTC
TRBD2 | TRBJ2-1 | NA | TRBV19 | CASSISGVSNEQFF | TGTGCCAGTAGTATCAGCGGGGTCAGCAATGAGCAGTTCTTC
NA | TRBJ1-1 | few | TRBV27 | CASSLGRDTEAFF | TGTGCCAGCAGTTTGGGCAGAGACACTGAAGCTTTCTTT
NA | TRBJ1-2 | few | TRBV6-4 | CASSDRAGTGPGGYTF | TGTGCCAGCAGTGACAGGGCAGGGACTGGCCCTGGTGGCTACACCTTC
NA | TRBJ2-7 | NA | TRBV7-9 | CASSGSGSVLGSSYEQYF | TGTGCCAGCAGCGGGTCAGGGTCAGTTCTCGGCTCCTCCTACGAGCAGTACTTC
NA | TRBJ1-5 | NA | TRBV6-1 | CASSEGSSNQPQHF | TGTGCCAGCAGTGAAGGCAGTAGCAATCAGCCCCAGCATTTT
NA | TRBJ1-2 | NA | TRBV29-1 | CSVIAKGTYTGYTF | TGCAGCGTTATAGCTAAGGGGACATACACTGGCTACACCTTC
TRBD2 | TRBJ2-7 | NA | TRBV5-3 | CARSQGLAGEPRPNEQYF | TGTGCCAGAAGCCAAGGACTAGCGGGGGAGCCACGCCCCAACGAGCAGTACTTC
NA | TRBJ2-5 | NA | TRBV5-4 | CASSLVGRETQYF | TGTGCCAGCAGCTTGGTAGGGAGAGAGACCCAGTACTTC
NA | TRBJ2-7 | NA | TRBV29-1 | CSVEDLTGYEQYF | TGCAGCGTTGAAGATCTGACAGGCTACGAGCAGTACTTC
TRBD1 | TRBJ2-6 | NA | TRBV7-3 | CASSPTPWTGGISGANVLTF | TGTGCCAGCAGCCCCACCCCCTGGACAGGGGGAATCTCTGGGGCCAACGTCCTGACTTTC
NA | TRBJ2-5 | NA | TRBV5-6 | CASSLLRIETQYF | TGTGCCAGCAGCTTGCTCAGAATAGAGACCCAGTACTTC
TRBD1 | TRBJ1-1 | once | TRBV11-3 | CASSLGRGDTEAFF | TGTGCCAGCAGCTTAGGCAGGGGGGACACTGAAGCTTTCTTT
TRBD2 | TRBJ2-1 | NA | TRBV10-2 | CASSNPSGGTRYNEQFF | TGCGCCAGCAGTAATCCTAGCGGGGGGACTCGATACAATGAGCAGTTCTTC
NA | TRBJ2-1 | NA | TRBV7-6 | CASSLMLDTRRNEQFF | TGTGCCAGCAGCTTAATGCTGGACACCCGGCGGAATGAGCAGTTCTTC
NA | TRBJ2-2 | NA | TRBV9 | CASSPGGGELFF | TGTGCCAGCAGCCCCGGGGGCGGGGAGCTGTTTTTT
NA | TRBJ1-2 | NA | TRBV7-9 | CASSPPWSGVGYGYTF | TGTGCCAGCAGCCCCCCCTGGTCAGGGGTAGGGTATGGCTACACCTTC
NA | TRBJ2-2 | NA | TRBV11-2 | CASSPGGFVRDINTGELFF | TGTGCCAGCAGCCCAGGGGGGTTTGTCCGGGACATAAACACCGGGGAGCTGTTTTTT
NA | TRBJ1-1 | NA | TRBV9 | CASSLGGSTTEAFF | TGTGCCAGCAGCCTTGGGGGCTCTACCACTGAAGCTTTCTTT
NA | TRBJ1-6 | NA | TRBV6-1 | CASSGGGQLTSYNSPLHF | TGTGCCAGCAGTGGGGGTGGACAGCTCACTTCCTATAATTCACCCCTCCACTTT
NA | TRBJ1-2 | NA | TRBV5-4 | CASSLDRGSYGYTF | TGTGCCAGCAGCTTGGACCGGGGGAGCTATGGCTACACCTTC
NA | TRBJ1-1 | NA | TRBV19 | CASRSGVEAFF | TGTGCCAGTAGGTCAGGGGTTGAAGCTTTCTTT
NA | TRBJ2-2 | NA | TRBV4-1 | CASSPGGGSNTGELFF | TGCGCCAGCAGCCCGGGAGGGGGCTCGAACACCGGGGAGCTGTTTTTT
TRBD1 | TRBJ1-2 | NA | TRBV5-4 | CASSSPGQGGYGYTF | TGTGCCAGCAGCAGCCCGGGACAGGGAGGCTATGGCTACACCTTC
TRBD2 | TRBJ2-7 | NA | TRBV19 | CASSIPSDLAGLPYEQYF | TGTGCCAGTAGTATCCCCTCAGACCTAGCGGGGTTACCCTACGAGCAGTACTTC
NA | TRBJ2-1 | once | TRBV6-5 | CASSYGGANEQFF | TGTGCCAGCAGTTACGGGGGGGCCAATGAGCAGTTCTTC
NA | TRBJ2-7 | NA | TRBV27 | CASSLSPAGASYEQYF | TGTGCCAGCAGTTTATCCCCTGCGGGGGCCTCCTACGAGCAGTACTTC
NA | TRBJ1-2 | NA | TRBV4-1 | CASSQVSFSTVGPYGYTF | TGCGCCAGCAGCCAAGTTTCGTTCAGTACAGTCGGCCCCTATGGCTACACCTTC
TRBD1 | TRBJ2-7 | once | TRBV6-1 | CASKVGQGNYEQYF | TGTGCCAGCAAGGTTGGACAGGGAAATTACGAGCAGTACTTC
TRBD2 | TRBJ2-5 | NA | TRBV14 | CASSRGLAGQETQYF | TGTGCCAGCAGCAGGGGACTAGCGGGGCAAGAGACCCAGTACTTC
NA | TRBJ1-5 | NA | TRBV6-7 | CARGAQHQPQHF | TGTGCCAGGGGGGCGCAACACCAGCCCCAGCATTTT
NA | TRBJ2-1 | NA | TRBV15 | CATSRVSLIPSTGNEQFF | TGTGCCACCAGCAGAGTATCCCTCATTCCCTCTACTGGTAATGAGCAGTTCTTC
TRBD2 | TRBJ2-7 | NA | TRBV4-1 | CASSLTSGDSYEQYF | TGCGCCAGCAGCCTCACTAGCGGCGACTCCTACGAGCAGTACTTC
TRBD1 | TRBJ2-1 | NA | TRBV6-1 | CASSATGDYNEQFF | TGTGCCAGCAGTGCAACAGGGGACTACAATGAGCAGTTCTTC
TRBD1 | TRBJ1-5 | NA | TRBV27 | CASSSRDSYNQPQHF | TGTGCCAGCAGCAGCCGGGACAGTTATAATCAGCCCCAGCATTTT
TRBD2 | TRBJ2-1 | NA | TRBV9 | CASSASGGSYNEQFF | TGTGCCAGCAGCGCTAGCGGGGGCTCCTACAATGAGCAGTTCTTC
NA | TRBJ2-2 | NA | TRBV4-1 | CASSQGTGNTGELFF | TGCGCCAGCAGCCAAGGGACTGGCAACACCGGGGAGCTGTTTTTT
NA | TRBJ1-2 | NA | TRBV6-5 | CASRPIEALPYGYTF | TGTGCCAGCAGACCGATCGAGGCCCTCCCCTATGGCTACACCTTC
NA | TRBJ2-7 | NA | TRBV4-1 | CASSPDSYEQYF | TGCGCCAGCAGCCCGGACAGTTACGAGCAGTACTTC
NA | TRBJ2-1 | once | TRBV5-6 | CASSLMASSEQFF | TGTGCCAGCAGCTTGATGGCTAGCAGTGAGCAGTTCTTC
NA | TRBJ2-5 | NA | TRBV5-1 | CASRGGPETQYF | TGCGCCAGCAGGGGGGGGCCGGAGACCCAGTACTTC
NA | TRBJ2-7 | NA | TRBV6-5 | CASVSPLYEQYF | TGTGCCAGCGTTTCCCCCCTCTACGAGCAGTACTTC
NA | TRBJ2-1 | NA | TRBV9 | CASSVGGPYNEQFF | TGTGCCAGCAGCGTCGGGGGTCCTTACAATGAGCAGTTCTTC
NA | TRBJ1-1 | once | TRBV6-6 | CASSYQTENTEAFF | TGTGCCAGCAGTTACCAAACAGAGAACACTGAAGCTTTCTTT
NA | TRBJ1-2 | NA | TRBV27 | CASRQGLNYGYTF | TGTGCCAGCAGACAGGGCTTGAACTATGGCTACACCTTC
TRBD1 | TRBJ2-5 | NA | TRBV6-5 | CASTGQGEETQYF | TGTGCCAGCACGGGACAGGGCGAAGAGACCCAGTACTTC
NA | TRBJ1-2 | NA | TRBV29-1 | CSVEVHFGDRYTF | TGCAGCGTTGAGGTCCACTTCGGGGATCGCTACACCTTC
NA | TRBJ2-3 | NA | TRBV2 | CASSEATVVGGPTDTQYF | TGTGCCAGCAGTGAAGCTACCGTTGTGGGGGGGCCCACAGATACGCAGTATTTT
TRBD1 | TRBJ1-1 | NA | TRBV27 | CASSLSRQGVESFF | TGTGCCAGCAGTTTAAGCAGACAGGGGGTGGAATCTTTCTTT
NA | TRBJ1-6 | NA | TRBV19 | CASSFRTETLSPLHF | TGTGCCAGTAGTTTTCGGACAGAGACCCTTTCACCCCTCCACTTT
NA | TRBJ1-1 | NA | TRBV19 | CASRPTGLTEAFF | TGTGCCAGTAGGCCAACAGGGTTGACTGAAGCTTTCTTT
NA | TRBJ1-3 | NA | TRBV11-2 | CASSLSPGTIYF | TGTGCCAGCAGCTTGAGCCCCGGGACCATATATTTT
TRBD1 | TRBJ1-1 | NA | TRBV28 | CASSSTGANTEAFF | TGTGCCAGCAGTTCGACAGGGGCGAACACTGAAGCTTTCTTT